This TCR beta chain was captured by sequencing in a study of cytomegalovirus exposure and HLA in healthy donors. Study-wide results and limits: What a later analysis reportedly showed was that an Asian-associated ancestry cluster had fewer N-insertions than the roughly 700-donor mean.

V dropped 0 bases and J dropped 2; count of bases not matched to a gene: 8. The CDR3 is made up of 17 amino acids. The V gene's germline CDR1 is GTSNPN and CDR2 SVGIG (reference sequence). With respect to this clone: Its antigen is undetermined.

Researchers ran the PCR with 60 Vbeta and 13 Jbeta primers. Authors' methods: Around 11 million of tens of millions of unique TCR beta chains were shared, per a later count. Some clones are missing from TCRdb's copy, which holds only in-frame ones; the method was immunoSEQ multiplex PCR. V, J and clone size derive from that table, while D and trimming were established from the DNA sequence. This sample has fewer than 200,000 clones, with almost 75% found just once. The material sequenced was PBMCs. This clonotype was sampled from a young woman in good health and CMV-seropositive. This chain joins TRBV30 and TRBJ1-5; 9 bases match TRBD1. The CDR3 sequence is CAWSVGDRANGNQPQHF. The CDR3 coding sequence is TGTGCCTGGAGTGTGGGGGACAGGGCGAATGGCAATCAGCCCCAGCATTTT.